The 32 T cell receptor beta chains given below trace back to one sample, sequenced in a study of cytomegalovirus exposure and HLA in healthy donors. PCR primers comprised 60 Vbeta and 13 Jbeta primers. Method: immunoSEQ multiplex PCR; TCRdb's copy keeps in-frame clones and lacks some. Of roughly 140,000 clones listed, 82% are singletons. Sample: PBMCs. Every receptor here comes from a male donor in good health and CMV-seronegative.

The chain joins TRBV7-3 to TRBJ2-2, with 7 positions matching TRBD2. This CDR3 has 14 residues. Germline V lookup: CDR1 SGHTA, CDR2 FQGTGA. The V gene end was trimmed by 2 bases and the J gene end by 5 bases; junction bases not matched to a gene: 2. The CDR3 DNA reads TGTGCCAGCAGCTTAGGGAGGGAAACCGGGGAGCTGTTTTTT. It encodes CASSLGRETGELFF.

The table lists this clone with a count of one. This chain joins TRBV28 and TRBJ2-1, with TRBD2 matching 9 bases. Germline assignment: CDR1 MDHEN and CDR2 SYDVKM. The CDR3 length is 15 residues. Losses at the gene ends were 6 bases for V and 8 bases for J; bases not matched to a gene: 11. CDR3: CASSRPGTSKHEQFF. In nucleotides, the CDR3 is TGTGCCAGCAGCCGACCCGGGACTAGCAAGCATGAGCAGTTCTTC.

V and J are TRBV2 and TRBJ2-3; D is perhaps TRBD1 (6 bases). The CDR3 loop spans 15 amino acids. V shed 6 bases and J shed 4 bases, with 17 bases lying between them. Germline CDR1 SNHLY, CDR2 FYNNEI. CDR3 in amino acids: CASSVDNRVADTQYF. CDR3 DNA: TGTGCCAGCAGCGTAGATAACAGGGTGGCAGATACGCAGTATTTT.

The chain couples TRBV6-5 to TRBJ2-1; D remains unclear. Germline V gene data show CDR1 as MNHEY and CDR2 as SVGAGI. This CDR3 has 13 amino acids. V dropped 2 bases and J dropped 10 bases, with 12 bases sitting between them. The CDR3 region has the DNA TGTGCCAGCAGTTACCACTCAGGCAGCGAGCAGTTCTTC. It is translated as CASSYHSGSEQFF.

The chain recombines TRBV7-2 with TRBJ1-5, with 9 positions matching TRBD1. Losses at the gene ends were 1 base for V and 6 bases for J; bases not matched to a gene: 13. The germline CDR1 and CDR2 sequences are SGHTA and FQGNSA. The CDR3 is made up of 18 amino acids. Written as DNA, the CDR3 is TGTGCCAGCAGCTTAGTAACGGGGTTGGGACAGGGTCGTCAGCCCCAGCATTTT. It yields the protein CASSLVTGLGQGRQPQHF. Variable domain in full (rest from reference TRBV7-2 and TRBJ1-5): GAGVSQSPSNKVTEKGKDVELRCDPISGHTALYWYRQSLGQGLEFLIYFQGNSAPDKSGLPSDRFSAERTGGSVSTLTIQRTQQEDSAVYLCASSLVTGLGQGRQPQHFGDGTRLSIL.

The rearrangement joins TRBV10-3 to TRBJ2-7; TRBD2 matches at 7 bases. The V gene end was trimmed by 2 bases and the J gene end by 7 bases; junction bases not matched to a gene: 17. This CDR3 comprises 17 residues. Germline CDR1 and CDR2: ENHRY and SYGVKD. CDR3 nucleotide sequence: TGTGCCATCAGTGAGGTAACTAGCGCCGTTCCCCAAGGGGAGCAGTACTTC. Translation: CAISEVTSAVPQGEQYF.

This clone was detected only a few times. The chain has TRBV9 and TRBJ2-7; 12 bases line up with TRBD2. Germline lookup yields CDR1 SGDLS and CDR2 YYNGEE. This CDR3 is 14 amino acids long. The V gene end was trimmed by 4 bases and the J gene end by 5 bases; junction bases not matched to a gene: 4. The CDR3: CASSLRTSGDEQYF. Here the CDR3 DNA reads TGTGCCAGCAGCCTCCGGACTAGCGGGGACGAGCAGTACTTC.

The chain combines TRBV29-1 with TRBJ1-4, with a weak D call TRBD1 (5 bases). Germline V CDR1 and CDR2: SQVTM, ANQGSEA. CDR3 length equals 13 residues. V was cut by 6 bases and J by 7 bases, with 15 bases left in between. This chain's CDR3 is CSVGGTGGEKLFF. The CDR3, as DNA: TGCAGCGTGGGGGGGACGGGGGGTGAAAAACTGTTTTTT.

This clone has a single count. This chain uses TRBV30 with TRBJ1-2; no clear D gene. This CDR3 has 14 residues. V lost 3 bases, J lost 2 bases, and 13 bases lay in between. Germline CDR1 reads GTSNPN; CDR2 reads SVGIG (reference sequence). For the CDR3, the DNA is TGTGCCTGGAGGCGGGAGGGATTCAACTATGGCTACACCTTC. Translated, it gives CAWRREGFNYGYTF.

This clone has only one observation. The V and J genes are TRBV11-2 and TRBJ1-5, with D possibly matching TRBD1 (5 bases). The CDR3 has 15 residues. CDR1 SGHAT and CDR2 FQNNGV come from the germline V gene. V was trimmed by 5 bases and J by 2 bases, leaving 13 bases between them. The CDR3 loop is CASSTDSLGNQPQHF. The CDR3 region has the DNA TGTGCCAGCAGCACCGACAGTTTGGGCAATCAGCCCCAGCATTTT. The complete variable domain, with remaining parts taken from reference TRBV11-2 and TRBJ1-5, reads EAGVAQSPRYKIIEKRQSVAFWCNPISGHATLYWYQQILGQGPKLLIQFQNNGVVDDSQLPKDRFSAERLKGVDSTLKIQPAKLEDSAVYLCASSTDSLGNQPQHFGDGTRLSIL.

This rearrangement joins TRBV5-4 to TRBJ2-3; 8 bases are shared with TRBD2. The V gene's germline CDR1 is SGHNT and CDR2 YYREEE (reference sequence). J lost 2 bases, V lost 5 bases, and 4 bases had no gene match. The CDR3 length is 14 residues. The CDR3 DNA reads as TGTGCCAGCAGGAGTAGCGGGACCACAGATACGCAGTATTTT. It is translated as CASRSSGTTDTQYF.

This sequence joins TRBV7-9 and TRBJ2-1; D remains ambiguous. In germline, CDR1 is SEHNR, CDR2 FQNEAQ (reference sequence). CDR3 length: 15 residues. V was cut by 5 bases and J by 1 base, with 12 bases left in between. CDR3 nucleotide sequence: TGTGCCAGCAGCCCAGGAACCCCGTCCTACAATGAGCAGTTCTTC. Encoded protein: CASSPGTPSYNEQFF. Drawing the rest from reference TRBV7-9 and TRBJ2-1, the complete variable domain is DTGVSQNPRHKITKRGQNVTFRCDPISEHNRLYWYRQTLGQGPEFLTYFQNEAQLEKSRLLSDRFSAERPKGSFSTLEIQRTEQGDSAMYLCASSPGTPSYNEQFFGPGTRLTVL.

To note about this clone: Other DNA sequences in the sample encode the same CDR3. J is TRBJ1-4 and V is TRBV7-9; maybe TRBD1 (5 bases). This CDR3 is 15 amino acids long. Per the germline V gene, CDR1 is SEHNR and CDR2 is FQNEAQ (reference sequence). The V end was cut by 4 bases, the J end by 7 bases, with 16 bases between. The DNA of the CDR3 is TGTGCCAGCAGCTCACTGCAGGGAACCGCTGAAAAACTGTTTTTT. Amino acids: CASSSLQGTAEKLFF.

This chain connects TRBV5-4 to TRBJ2-2, with D possibly being TRBD2 (5 bases). V was shortened by 0 bases and J by 3 bases, with 12 bases between the two germline ends. CDR1 and CDR2 (germline): SGHNT, YYREEE (reference sequence). The CDR3 runs 16 residues. The CDR3 region is CASSLGGRAHTGELFF. CDR3 in DNA: TGTGCCAGCAGCTTGGGAGGGAGAGCCCACACCGGGGAGCTGTTTTTT.

V and J are TRBV6-6 and TRBJ1-5, with D possibly TRBD1 on 5 matching bases. The CDR3 consists of 16 residues. Germline values: CDR1 MNHNY, CDR2 SVGAGI (reference sequence). V shed 2 bases and J shed 1 base, with 12 bases lying between them. The CDR3 DNA is TGTGCCAGCAGTTACCCGGGGGAGGTGAGCAATCAGCCCCAGCATTTT. Translation: CASSYPGEVSNQPQHF.

This clone showed up just once. The chain employs TRBV9 and TRBJ1-3; possibly TRBD1 for D (6 bases). V was cut by 3 bases and J by 0 bases, with 10 bases left in between. CDR1 is SGDLS and CDR2 is YYNGEE in the germline V gene. The CDR3 has 15 residues. CDR3 in DNA: TGTGCCAGCAGCGCCTCCAGGGGCTCTGGAAACACCATATATTTT. Its translation: CASSASRGSGNTIYF.

The gene calls are TRBV4-3 and TRBJ2-3; D call uncertain. The germline gives CDR1 LGHNA, CDR2 YSLEER. The CDR3 contains 13 residues. Trimming left V 0 bases short and J 10 bases short, with 11 bases between. In DNA, the CDR3 is TGCGCCAGCAGCCAAGATCTGTCAACTGCGCAGTATTTT. Protein product: CASSQDLSTAQYF.

In regard to this clone: The sample holds other DNA sequences that translate to the same CDR3. This sequence joins TRBV9 and TRBJ2-3, with 11 bases lining up with TRBD2. The CDR3 runs 16 residues. After removal of 2 bases from V and 5 bases from J, the junction contained 7 bases not matched to a gene. Germline CDR1 reads SGDLS; CDR2 reads YYNGEE. The CDR3 loop is CASSVLAGGPIDTQYF. In DNA form, the CDR3 reads TGTGCCAGCAGCGTTTTAGCGGGAGGGCCAATAGATACGCAGTATTTT.

Only a few counts were recorded for this clone. This chain connects TRBV28 to TRBJ2-7; TRBD1 might be the D (6 bases). V was trimmed by 4 bases and J by 4 bases, leaving 20 bases between them. Germline V lookup: CDR1 MDHEN, CDR2 SYDVKM. The CDR3 is 16 amino acids. The DNA of the CDR3 is TGTGCCAGCAGTTCCCCTTATAGAGACAGGCCGTACGAGCAGTACTTC. It specifies CASSSPYRDRPYEQYF.

This chain joins TRBV28 and TRBJ2-7; 9 bases match TRBD1. The CDR3 is 13 amino acids. In germline, CDR1 is MDHEN, CDR2 SYDVKM. J lost 4 bases, V lost 6 bases, and 4 bases had no gene match. CDR3 coding DNA: TGTGCCAGCAGCTGGACAGGGGTATACGAGCAGTACTTC. It encodes CASSWTGVYEQYF.

This chain uses TRBV7-9 with TRBJ2-3, with D perhaps matching TRBD2 (5 bases). CDR1 and CDR2 from the germline V gene are SEHNR and FQNEAQ (reference sequence). V lost 0 bases, J lost 0 bases, and 10 bases lay in between. The CDR3 totals 16 residues. CDR3 residues: CASSLAAGMSTDTQYF. CDR3 nucleotides: TGTGCCAGCAGCTTAGCTGCCGGGATGAGCACAGATACGCAGTATTTT. The whole variable domain, remainder taken from reference TRBV7-9 and TRBJ2-3, is DTGVSQNPRHKITKRGQNVTFRCDPISEHNRLYWYRQTLGQGPEFLTYFQNEAQLEKSRLLSDRFSAERPKGSFSTLEIQRTEQGDSAMYLCASSLAAGMSTDTQYFGPGTRLTVL.

This clone was seen once. The chain recombines TRBV19 with TRBJ2-2; tentatively, D is TRBD2 (6 bases). Per the germline V gene, CDR1 is LNHDA and CDR2 is SQIVND (reference sequence). This CDR3 comprises 15 residues. The V gene lost 6 bases and the J gene lost 2 bases, with 13 bases spanning the gap. The CDR3 nucleotides read TGTGCCAGTAGCACGGGACTCCCTAACACCGGGGAGCTGTTTTTT. Translation gives CASSTGLPNTGELFF.

The CDR3 spells CASSRAGGPGEQYF. The CDR3 bases are TGCGCCAGCAGCCGGGCGGGAGGGCCGGGCGAGCAGTACTTC. This chain connects TRBV5-1 to TRBJ2-5; TRBD2 aligns across 9 bases. The J call is in doubt because the DNA end fits TRBJ2-7 better. This CDR3 spans 14 amino acids. The germline CDR1 and CDR2 sequences are SGHRS and YFSETQ.

V usage is TRBV7-3 and J usage is TRBJ2-3; 7 bases fit TRBD2. V lost 5 bases to trimming and J lost 4 bases; unmatched junction nucleotides: 9. The CDR3 runs 15 residues. Germline V gene lookup returns CDR1 SGHTA and CDR2 FQGTGA. CDR3 bases: TGTGCCAGCAGCCAGGTGGGAGGGCCCGCAGATACGCAGTATTTT. Its protein is CASSQVGGPADTQYF. Supplemented by reference TRBV7-3 and TRBJ2-3, the full variable domain reads GAGVSQTPSNKVTEKGKYVELRCDPISGHTALYWYRQSLGQGPEFLIYFQGTGAADDSGLPNDRFFAVRPEGSVSTLKIQRTERGDSAVYLCASSQVGGPADTQYFGPGTRLTVL.

The chain is built from TRBV5-6 and TRBJ2-7; 9 bases fit TRBD1. Germline V gene lookup returns CDR1 SGHDT and CDR2 YYEEEE. Unmatched junction bases numbered 4, after V lost 0 bases and J lost 3 bases. The CDR3 sequence is 15 residues long. The CDR3 DNA sequence: TGTGCCAGCAGCTTGGCCGGGACAGGGTTCTACGAGCAGTACTTC. This sequence encodes CASSLAGTGFYEQYF.

The chain carries TRBV4-3 and TRBJ1-4, with 8 nucleotides matching TRBD1. Trimming removed 6 bases from V and 8 bases from J; junction bases left unmatched: 8. Germline V gene sequence: CDR1 LGHNA, CDR2 YSLEER. The CDR3 has 14 residues. The CDR3 DNA follows: TGCGCCAGCAGTCCCAGGGGGCTCTTGGAAAAACTGTTTTTT. Translation gives CASSPRGLLEKLFF.

The gene calls are TRBV25-1 and TRBJ1-5; D is possibly TRBD1 (5 bases). V lost 2 bases to trimming and J lost 7 bases, with 9 bases between them. This CDR3 has 13 amino acids. Germline V gene data show CDR1 as MGHDK and CDR2 as SYGVNS. The chain's CDR3 is CASSEQGLQPQHF. The CDR3 region has the DNA TGTGCCAGCAGTGAACAGGGTTTACAGCCCCAGCATTTT.

The gene calls are TRBV5-6 and TRBJ1-1, with D perhaps matching TRBD1 (5 bases). The germline V gene encodes CDR1 SGHDT and CDR2 YYEEEE. V was shortened by 6 bases and J by 3 bases, with 15 bases between the two germline ends. The CDR3 totals 14 residues. Written as DNA, the CDR3 is TGTGCCAGCACCGGGGGGGGAAGGGACACTGAAGCTTTCTTT. Its protein product is CASTGGGRDTEAFF.

This chain uses TRBV7-6 with TRBJ1-1; TRBD1 agrees at 7 bases. The CDR3 totals 14 residues. Germline CDR1 and CDR2: SGHVS and FNYEAQ. The ends lost 9 bases at V and 7 bases at J; junction bases unmatched: 14. The CDR3 region is CARVKATGWDEAFF. The CDR3 DNA follows: TGTGCCAGGGTGAAAGCGACAGGGTGGGATGAAGCTTTCTTT.

The chain employs TRBV5-4 and TRBJ1-5; D may be TRBD1 (6 bases). V was clipped by 0 bases and J by 7 bases, with 11 bases between them. The CDR3 is 14 residues long. CDR1 is SGHNT and CDR2 is YYREEE in the germline V gene (reference sequence). The CDR3 sequence: CASSLEGDGQPQHF. For the CDR3, the DNA is TGTGCCAGCAGCTTGGAGGGGGACGGCCAGCCCCAGCATTTT.

This clone has just a few counts. This sequence joins TRBV27 and TRBJ2-3; 13 nucleotides align to TRBD2. The CDR3 spans 16 residues. V gave up 5 bases and J gave up 3 bases; unmatched junction bases: 5. From germline, CDR1 is MNHEY and CDR2 SMNVEV (reference sequence). The CDR3, as DNA: TGTGCCAGCAGTGCCGGGACTAGCGGGACTACAGATACGCAGTATTTT. Amino acid sequence: CASSAGTSGTTDTQYF.

This clone was detected once. The rearrangement links TRBV30 to TRBJ2-1; TRBD2 aligns across 9 bases. Germline V lookup: CDR1 GTSNPN, CDR2 SVGIG (reference sequence). The CDR3 is 11 amino acids. The V segment lost 3 bases and the J segment 14 bases; nucleotides outside the gene matches: 5. This CDR3 is CAWRAGGPKFF. The DNA for the CDR3 is TGTGCCTGGAGGGCGGGAGGGCCTAAGTTCTTC.